A single sample is the source of the 10 T cell receptor beta chains below, sequenced in a study of shared clonotypes between healthy human individuals. The data were produced by immunoSEQ multiplex PCR, yet TCRdb's version contains in-frame clones alone and is incomplete. The data show some 1,600,000 clones, 98% seen once. The sample was naive CD4+ T cells sorted from blood. Subset in this sample: CD45RA+ positively selected. The origin of the receptors is a man aged 25-45 years in good health.

The CDR3 region is CASNHAQGGNTEAFF. CDR3 sequence (DNA): TGTGCCAGCAACCATGCACAGGGTGGGAACACTGAAGCTTTCTTT. This chain joins TRBV5-4 and TRBJ1-1, with a weak D call TRBD1 (6 bases). CDR3 size: 15 residues. Germline values: CDR1 SGHNT, CDR2 YYREEE (reference sequence). V gave up 6 bases and J gave up 1 base, with 16 bases separating them.

The chain has TRBV2 and TRBJ1-4; D not resolved. The CDR3 consists of 20 residues. Germline CDR1 and CDR2: SNHLY and FYNNEI. Trimming shortened V by 1 base and J by 0 bases, and 21 bases separated the two germline ends. The CDR3 sequence: CASSEGVFGTFTATNEKLFF. The CDR3, as DNA: TGTGCCAGCAGTGAAGGCGTCTTCGGTACATTCACTGCAACTAATGAAAAACTGTTTTTT.

V and J are TRBV7-2 and TRBJ2-7; D is unresolved. V gave up 0 bases and J gave up 6 bases, with 3 bases separating them. This CDR3 is 11 amino acids long. The germline gives CDR1 SGHTA, CDR2 FQGNSA. The CDR3 loop reads CASSLAVEQYF. CDR3 in DNA: TGTGCCAGCAGCTTAGCTGTCGAGCAGTACTTC.

The chain recombines TRBV7-2 with TRBJ1-2; possible D gene TRBD1, 5 bases. Germline CDR1 and CDR2: SGHTA and FQGNSA. The V end was cut by 7 bases, the J end by 5 bases, with 20 bases between. The length of the CDR3 is 15 residues. The CDR3 reads CASTTRALGEYGYTF. CDR3 sequence (DNA): TGTGCCAGCACTACACGCGCTCTGGGGGAGTATGGCTACACCTTC.

This clone was picked up a small number of times. The V and J genes are TRBV27 and TRBJ1-2; no clear D. V was trimmed by 5 bases and J by 4 bases, leaving 11 bases between them. The germline gives CDR1 MNHEY, CDR2 SMNVEV (reference sequence). The CDR3 is 13 amino acids. Here the CDR3 DNA reads TGTGCCAGCAGTCACCAGTGGAGCTATGGCTACACCTTC. Its protein is CASSHQWSYGYTF.

The gene calls are TRBV7-3 and TRBJ1-1, with D unresolved. Germline V gives CDR1 SGHTA, CDR2 FQGTGA. The length of the CDR3 is 13 residues. Trimming stripped 2 bases from V and 1 base from J, with 5 bases between. The CDR3 sequence: CASSLESNTEAFF. The CDR3 nucleotides read TGTGCCAGCAGCTTAGAATCGAACACTGAAGCTTTCTTT. Based on the CDR3 plus reference TRBV7-3 and TRBJ1-1, the full variable domain is GAGVSQTPSNKVTEKGKYVELRCDPISGHTALYWYRQSLGQGPEFLIYFQGTGAADDSGLPNDRFFAVRPEGSVSTLKIQRTERGDSAVYLCASSLESNTEAFFGQGTRLTVV.

The chain combines TRBV28 with TRBJ2-3; 10 nucleotides match TRBD1. The V gene's germline CDR1 is MDHEN and CDR2 SYDVKM. There are 16 residues in the CDR3. V lost 8 bases, J lost 8 bases, and 16 bases stayed unmatched. The CDR3 reads CASSLAGQGISGTQYF. DNA for the CDR3: TGTGCCAGCTCCCTGGCGGGACAGGGGATTAGTGGTACGCAGTATTTT.

This chain links TRBV19 with TRBJ2-5; no reliable D call. Per germline, CDR1 LNHDA and CDR2 SQIVND (reference sequence). V was cut by 5 bases and J by 3 bases, with 10 bases left in between. The length of the CDR3 is 13 residues. CDR3 amino acids: CASSLGLEETQYF. DNA of the CDR3: TGTGCCAGTAGTCTAGGTTTAGAAGAGACCCAGTACTTC.

This chain uses TRBV5-4 with TRBJ2-3, with 8 bases matching TRBD2. V lost 3 bases, J lost 3 bases, and 9 bases stayed unmatched. Germline V lookup: CDR1 SGHNT, CDR2 YYREEE (reference sequence). The CDR3 covers 16 residues. CDR3 DNA: TGTGCCAGCAGCTGGGGAGCGGGAGCGGGTACAGATACGCAGTATTTT. Protein sequence: CASSWGAGAGTDTQYF.

This chain links TRBV4-1 with TRBJ2-1; D gene ambiguous. The CDR3 sequence is 13 residues long. Trimming removed 1 base at V and 4 bases at J, with 5 bases between. The germline V gene encodes CDR1 MGHRA and CDR2 YSYEKL. The CDR3 DNA is TGCGCCAGCAGCCAAGCCGGTTACAATGAGCAGTTCTTC. Its protein product is CASSQAGYNEQFF.